Shown below are 14 T cell receptor beta chains from a single sample sequenced in a study of spatial heterogeneity in lung cancer. TCRdb re-called the 5' RACE reads with MiXCR, one entry per CDR3 protein. The sample has around 40,000 distinct CDR3 sequences, roughly 7.8% seen once. Time point noted: blood at routine non-recurrence follow-up after resection. Specimen: PBMCs, collected at follow-up. The receptors shown here come from a male donor with early-stage non-small cell lung cancer.

Comment on this clonotype: A much larger clone differs from this one at a single base, so this may be a read error. The DNA of the CDR3 is TGTGCCAGCAGCTTAGAGGCAGTCCGATCCCATGGCTACACCTTC. This gives the protein CASSLEAVRSHGYTF. The chain couples TRBV7-9 to TRBJ1-2, with D unclear. The germline V gene encodes CDR1 SEHNR and CDR2 FQNEAQ (reference sequence). Trimming shortened V by 1 base and J by 6 bases, and 15 bases separated the two germline ends. CDR3 size: 15 residues.

This clonotype was recorded many times. The chain recombines TRBV2 with TRBJ1-2, with D possibly being TRBD1 (6 bases). The V end was cut by 5 bases, the J end by 0 bases, with 10 bases between. Germline V gene data show CDR1 as SNHLY and CDR2 as FYNNEI. The CDR3 length is 14 residues. The CDR3 sequence is CASSWTETNYGYTF. CDR3 nucleotide sequence: TGTGCCAGCAGTTGGACAGAAACTAACTATGGCTACACCTTC. Based on the CDR3 plus reference TRBV2 and TRBJ1-2, the full variable domain is EPEVTQTPSHQVTQMGQEVILRCVPISNHLYFYWYRQILGQKVEFLVSFYNNEISEKSEIFDDQFSVERPDGSNFTLKIRSTKLEDSAMYFCASSWTETNYGYTFGSGTRLTVV.

The sample holds many counts of this clonotype. This chain links TRBV12-2 with TRBJ2-7; the listed D gene, TRBD2, was not tested against the DNA. TRBV12-2 represents a pseudogene. The CDR3 loop spans 18 amino acids. CDR3 amino acids: CASRQGGLAGTSSYEQYF. The CDR3 bases are TGTGCAAGTCGCCAGGGGGGTCTAGCGGGGACCTCCTCCTACGAGCAGTACTTC.

This clonotype appeared many times. V and J are TRBV7-2 and TRBJ2-7; 7 bases are a match to TRBD1. Germline CDR1 reads SGHTA; CDR2 reads FQGNSA. The CDR3 contains 16 residues. The trim removed 5 bases at V and 0 bases at J, leaving 10 bases unmatched. The CDR3 protein is CASSRGQDLRSYEQYF. DNA of the CDR3: TGTGCCAGCAGCCGCGGACAGGACCTTCGCTCCTACGAGCAGTACTTC.

This clonotype showed up many times. The V call is TRBV11-2, the J call TRBJ1-2; a possible D gene is TRBD1 (5 bases). The germline CDR1 and CDR2 sequences are SGHAT and FQNNGV. This CDR3 comprises 13 residues. The germline V and J ends were trimmed by 1 base and 2 bases, with 5 bases remaining between them. The CDR3 loop reads CASSLGGNYGYTF. CDR3 coding DNA: TGTGCCAGCAGCTTAGGGGGGAACTATGGCTACACCTTC.

This clonotype was seen repeatedly, ten times or more. V is TRBV12-3 or TRBV12-4 and J is TRBJ1-3; possible D gene TRBD1, 6 bases. The CDR3 length is 16 residues. The ends were cut back, 5 bases at V and 0 bases at J, with 14 bases in the middle. CDR3 protein: CASSLGQYYSGNTIYF. The CDR3 DNA reads TGTGCCAGCAGTCTTGGACAGTACTACTCTGGAAACACCATATATTTT.

This clonotype was found many times. V and J are TRBV7-9 and TRBJ1-5, with TRBD1 identical over 10 bases. The CDR3 spans 15 residues. The germline V gene encodes CDR1 SEHNR and CDR2 FQNEAQ (reference sequence). J gave up 3 bases and V 5 bases, and 4 bases lay outside the gene matches. In nucleotides, the CDR3 is TGTGCCAGCAGCCCGACAGGGGGCTTCAATCAGCCCCAGCATTTT. Translation: CASSPTGGFNQPQHF.

This clonotype showed up many times. The rearrangement uses TRBV20-1 and TRBJ1-1; TRBD1 is a possible D gene (6 bases). The CDR3 covers 14 residues. CDR1 is DFQATT, CDR2 SNEGSKA, per germline (reference sequence). Deletions cut 6 bases from V and 4 bases from J, with 18 bases between. The CDR3 here is CSAVSLLRGTEAFF. In DNA form, the CDR3 reads TGCAGTGCCGTAAGCCTACTCAGGGGCACTGAAGCTTTCTTT.

This clonotype was counted a few times. The chain recombines TRBV13 with TRBJ1-1; D gene ambiguous. Germline V gene sequence: CDR1 PRHDT, CDR2 FYEKMQ (reference sequence). The V gene lost 5 bases and the J gene lost 6 bases, with 16 bases spanning the gap. CDR3 length: 14 amino acids. CDR3 residues: CASSRRRGEPEAFF. Written as DNA, the CDR3 is TGTGCCAGCAGCAGAAGACGGGGAGAGCCTGAAGCTTTCTTT.

This clonotype was counted only a few times. The rearrangement links TRBV20-1 to TRBJ2-3; 12 positions match TRBD2. Germline-derived CDR1 and CDR2 are DFQATT and SNEGSKA (reference sequence). The CDR3 runs to 14 residues. Germline trimming cut 6 bases from V and 4 bases from J; bases unmatched to any gene: 5. CDR3 in amino acids: CSAGLAGGSDTQYF. CDR3 nucleotides: TGCAGTGCGGGGCTAGCGGGAGGGTCAGATACGCAGTATTTT.

The rearrangement joins TRBV28 to TRBJ1-2, with D maybe TRBD1 (5 bases). The V end lost 5 bases, the J end lost 4 bases, and 8 bases lay between the germline ends. Per germline, CDR1 MDHEN and CDR2 SYDVKM. The CDR3 totals 12 residues. Written as DNA, the CDR3 is TGTGCCAGCAGTCATGACAGCTATGGCTACACCTTC. Protein product: CASSHDSYGYTF.

This clonotype was counted at least ten times. The chain couples TRBV12-3 or TRBV12-4 to TRBJ2-1; D is unclear. V lost 3 bases and J 2 bases, leaving 5 bases between the germline ends. This CDR3 is built from 13 residues. The CDR3 sequence: CASSFLTYNEQFF. As DNA, the CDR3 is TGTGCCAGCAGTTTTCTAACCTACAATGAGCAGTTCTTC.

This clonotype was observed many times. V usage is TRBV5-6 and J usage is TRBJ1-1; maybe TRBD1 (5 bases). CDR3 size: 15 residues. Germline-derived CDR1 and CDR2 are SGHDT and YYEEEE. V was shortened by 4 bases and J by 7 bases, with 20 bases between the two germline ends. DNA of the CDR3: TGTGCCAGCAGCCATCCCCGGGGAGAGGACAATGAAGCTTTCTTT. Its translation is CASSHPRGEDNEAFF. Drawing the rest from reference TRBV5-6 and TRBJ1-1, the complete variable domain is DAGVTQSPTHLIKTRGQQVTLRCSPKSGHDTVSWYQQALGQGPQFIFQYYEEEERQRGNFPDRFSGHQFPNYSSELNVNALLLGDSALYLCASSHPRGEDNEAFFGQGTRLTVV.

In this sample, this clonotype turned up many times. The DNA of the CDR3 is TGTGCCAGCAGTTTTGAACAGGGTGAAAAACTGTTTTTT. Translated: CASSFEQGEKLFF. The chain links TRBV12-3 or TRBV12-4 to TRBJ1-4, with TRBD1 as a possible D gene (6 bases). The CDR3 has 13 residues. The V end was cut by 3 bases, the J end by 7 bases, with 9 bases between.